This TCR beta chain was recorded in a study of shared clonotypes between healthy human individuals. The study, taken as a whole, reports: For naive CD4 cells, around 5% of clonotypes were shared across a handful of donors.

Details on this clone: Its antigen remains unknown.

The method was immunoSEQ multiplex PCR; TCRdb's version includes in-frame clones alone and lacks a portion of them. Of about 2.4 million clones in the sample, more than 90% were seen once. The TCR was taken from a young man in good health. Sequenced sample: naive CD4+ T cells sorted from blood. As to subset: CD45RA+ positively selected.

The CDR3 DNA sequence: TGTGCCAGCAGCGCCCTGGACAATGAGCAGTTCTTC. Encoded protein: CASSALDNEQFF. The gene calls are TRBV11-3 and TRBJ2-1; D is uncertain. Between the trimmed V and J ends, which lost 5 bases and 5 bases, there was a span of 7 bases. The CDR3 is made up of 12 amino acids. Germline V gene sequence: CDR1 SGHNT, CDR2 YENEEA.